Listed below are T cell receptor beta chains from one sample, sequenced in a study of cytomegalovirus exposure and HLA in healthy donors. The table came from immunoSEQ multiplex PCR; TCRdb's copy has only in-frame clones and leaves some out. Here the sample spans some 50,000 clones, over 85% being singletons. Sequenced input: PBMCs. The receptor source for this set is a woman between 18 and 29 years old in good health and CMV-seropositive. Each CDR3 is given with its conserved first and last residue. D genes are given only for firm matches. A row's size may be missing; if present it is once, few, many or a size class.

v_gene: TRBV28; d_gene: TRBD1; j_gene: TRBJ2-7; abundance: once; CDR3nt: TGTGCCAGCAGTGGGGGTCCGGGACAGGGGCGGAACGAGCAGTACTTC; CDR3aa: CASSGGPGQGRNEQYF
v_gene: TRBV7-9; d_gene: .; j_gene: TRBJ1-1; abundance: .; CDR3nt: TGTGCCAGCAGCTTCGGAGCGGGGGGGGGTGCGGGTGTGAACACTGAAGCTTTCTTT; CDR3aa: CASSFGAGGGAGVNTEAFF
v_gene: TRBV6-1; d_gene: .; j_gene: TRBJ2-1; abundance: few; CDR3nt: TGTGCCAGCAGTGAACTCATCTTGGACAGAGAGCAGTTCTTC; CDR3aa: CASSELILDREQFF
v_gene: TRBV28; d_gene: .; j_gene: TRBJ1-1; abundance: .; CDR3nt: TGTGCCAGCAGATCTATAGTGAACACTGAAGCTTTCTTT; CDR3aa: CASRSIVNTEAFF
v_gene: TRBV5-7; d_gene: .; j_gene: TRBJ2-1; abundance: .; CDR3nt: TGTGCCAGCAGCCAAAAGGGGGATAGCTCCTACAATGAGCAGTTCTTC; CDR3aa: CASSQKGDSSYNEQFF
v_gene: TRBV7-2; d_gene: TRBD1; j_gene: TRBJ1-5; abundance: .; CDR3nt: TGTGCCAGCAGCTGGGGACAGGGGGTTAATCAGCCCCAGCATTTT; CDR3aa: CASSWGQGVNQPQHF
v_gene: TRBV2; d_gene: .; j_gene: TRBJ1-5; abundance: .; CDR3nt: TGTGCCAGCAGCCCCCCCACAGGGTTTAGCAATCAGCCCCAGCATTTT; CDR3aa: CASSPPTGFSNQPQHF
v_gene: TRBV11-2; d_gene: TRBD2; j_gene: TRBJ2-1; abundance: .; CDR3nt: TGTGCCAGCAGCTTAGGAACTAGCGGGGTATTGAGGAATGAGCAGTTCTTC; CDR3aa: CASSLGTSGVLRNEQFF
v_gene: TRBV21-1; d_gene: .; j_gene: TRBJ1-5; abundance: .; CDR3nt: TGTGCCAGCAGCACGGACTGGACAGGTAATCAGCCCCAGCATTTT; CDR3aa: CASSTDWTGNQPQHF
v_gene: TRBV7-9; d_gene: TRBD1; j_gene: TRBJ1-2; abundance: .; CDR3nt: TGTGCCAGCAGCTTAGGAACCACAGGGGTGGGTGATGGCTACACCTTC; CDR3aa: CASSLGTTGVGDGYTF